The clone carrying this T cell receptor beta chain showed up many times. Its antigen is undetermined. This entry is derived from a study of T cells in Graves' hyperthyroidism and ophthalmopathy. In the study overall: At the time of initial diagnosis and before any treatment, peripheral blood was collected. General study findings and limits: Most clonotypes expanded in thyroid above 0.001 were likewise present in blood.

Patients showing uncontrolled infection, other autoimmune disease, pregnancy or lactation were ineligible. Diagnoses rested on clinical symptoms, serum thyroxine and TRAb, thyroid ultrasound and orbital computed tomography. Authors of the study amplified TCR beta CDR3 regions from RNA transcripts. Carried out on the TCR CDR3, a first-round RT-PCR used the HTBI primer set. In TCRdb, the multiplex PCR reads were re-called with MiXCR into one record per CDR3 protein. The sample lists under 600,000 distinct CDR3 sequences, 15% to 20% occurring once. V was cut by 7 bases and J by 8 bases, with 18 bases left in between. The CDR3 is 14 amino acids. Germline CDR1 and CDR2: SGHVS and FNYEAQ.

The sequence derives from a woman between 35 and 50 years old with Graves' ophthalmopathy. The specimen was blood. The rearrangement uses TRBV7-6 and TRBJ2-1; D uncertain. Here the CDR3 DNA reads TGTGCCAGCATCCCGGCCCCCCTATCGGATGAGCAGTTCTTC. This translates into CASIPAPLSDEQFF.